This entry concerns a single T cell receptor beta chain. Being one base from a much bigger clone, this may be a read error. The data are from a study of CD8+CD57+ T cells in acquired aplastic anemia. Investigators profiled TCR beta VDJ and CDR3 from genomic DNA template. TCRdb analysed the reads with MiXCR anew, one entry per CDR3 protein. Of hundreds of thousands of distinct CDR3 sequences listed, approximately 45% are singletons. The trim removed 10 bases at V and 0 bases at J, leaving 15 bases unmatched. The CDR3 loop spans 17 amino acids. The V gene's germline CDR1 is ENHRY and CDR2 SYGVKD. Previously, flow cytometry had revealed CD8+CD57+ cell expansion in the patients chosen for sequencing.

Sequencing was done on a sample of sorted CD4+, CD8+, or CD8+CD57+ T cells (not recorded which) from PBMCs. The sequence was collected from a human donor with aplastic anemia. The genes are TRBV10-3 and TRBJ2-4; TRBD1 matches 7 bases. Here the CDR3 reads CAKGQLFPSTAKNIQYF. The CDR3 DNA is TGTGCCAAGGGACAGCTTTTTCCTTCCACAGCCAAAAACATTCAGTACTTC.